This T cell receptor beta chain derives from a study of T cell responses to AZD1222 COVID-19 vaccine. On the study more broadly: Second-dose groups at about 4 or about 12 weeks were pooled.

Points on this clone: Its antigen is currently unknown.

The germline V gene encodes CDR1 MNHEY and CDR2 SMNVEV (reference sequence). The CDR3 covers 17 residues. V shed 4 bases and J shed 2 bases, with 18 bases lying between them. Clones were sequenced by immunoSEQ multiplex PCR, and TCRdb holds only the in-frame ones, with some missing. The sample contains about 100,000 clones, less than 90% of which appear only once. Whole-study results and caveats: The CD4 TCRs associated with vaccination extended across spike and predominated at 160-218 and 743-854. In a largely white British group with more females than males, clonal diversity was possibly underestimated. Among spike-specific TCRs, nearly half reportedly target unmutated variant regions.

The chain uses TRBV27 and TRBJ2-1; D possibly corresponds to TRBD2 (5 bases). The TCR comes from an adult in good health. Specimen: peripheral blood, collected on day 0 of AZD1222 vaccination. The DNA for the CDR3 is TGTGCCAGCAGTTCCGCCCGAAACAGCGGTACCTACAATGAGCAGTTCTTC. Residues: CASSSARNSGTYNEQFF.